The entry below gives a single T cell receptor (beta chain) sequence along with its context. There is no known antigen for this receptor. No much larger clone exists at a distance of one base, and base qualities are not known. The library was generated by the immunoSEQ multiplex PCR assay. For the multiplex PCR, a mixture combining 60 forward primers for TCR Vbeta segments and 13 reverse primers for TCR Jbeta segments was used. Amplification of the CDR3 region of rearranged TCR beta genes was performed with a multiplex PCR assay on genomic DNA. Amplified TCR beta libraries were sequenced as 87-base-pair reads on the Illumina HiSeq System. On the study's bioinformatics: A later analysis tallied 75 million to 95 million unique TCR beta chains across the 550 to 850 repertoires, and around 10 million of those chains were shared by two or more donors. A nearest-neighbor algorithm error-corrected the raw reads and collapsed the reads into unique sequences, merging closely related sequences to remove PCR and sequencing errors. V, D and J gene segments were assigned by aligning CDR3 sequences to IMGT reference sequences. Each retained sequence needed at least a six-nucleotide match to both a V gene segment and a J gene segment. A rearrangement was called productive if the CDR3 had no stop codons and remained in frame with V and J, and every other rearrangement was called non-productive. Following IMGT convention, CDR3 was defined as the stretch from the second conserved V-encoded cysteine up to the conserved J-encoded phenylalanine. In an earlier analysis of more than 550 of the donors, sequences lacking an unambiguous match to a single V gene segment were excluded. An earlier analysis of fewer than 650 of the donors classified V segments as functional when productive rearrangements were above 56.7% and as segregating when the standard deviation between donors was above 5%. A statistical classification framework was developed to diagnose cytomegalovirus status using the catalog of TCR beta chain sequences. In a later analysis, V and J genes were assigned by comparing TCR nucleotide sequences against IMGT/GENE-DB human TR gene sequences. A later analysis assigned CDR3 sequences and most-parsimonious VDJ recombination scenarios with the TCRdist pipeline. In a later analysis, each TCR beta chain was defined by its CDR3 amino acid sequence together with its V-gene family, and reads lacking a unique V-gene family were excluded. In a later analysis, 500 to 700 highly shared, low-generation-probability nucleotide sequences were removed to address suspected cross-contamination and a sequencing artifact. For each public chain, a later analysis derived a clonal expansion index from normalized ranks of inferred template counts within each repertoire. Generation probabilities in a later analysis came from a VDJ recombination model fitted to out-of-frame rearrangements, and those results were checked against IGoR. In a later analysis, TCR-TCR, TCR-HLA and TCR-CMV co-occurrence was scored with hypergeometric tests, and a repertoire-size bias correction was applied to TCR pairs. False discovery rates were estimated in a later analysis by permuting HLA or CMV assignments 20 times. A later analysis grouped co-occurring TCRs with DBSCAN, adding TCRdist sequence similarity when clustering within HLA-allele-positive subsets. Repertoires with fewer than 30,000 or more than 120,000 public chains, plus five repertoires with anomalous nucleotide sharing, were excluded from co-occurrence clustering. TCRdb's version of the immuneACCESS table is confined to in-frame rearrangements and falls short of the full clone set. An unresolved V gene accounts for under half of the shortfall where checked; the remainder is of unknown origin. V and J calls and clone size are given by that table; D and trimming were obtained from the DNA. In all, the sample holds over 110,000 clones, and 65% to 80% of those were seen once. The leading ten clones occupy around 1.3% of the sample.

In total, roughly 670 healthy bone marrow donors made up the cohort. At the time of sampling, every cohort member was nominally healthy, though immune exposures that went unrecorded were likely present. The donor was CMV seropositive and belonged to the group of 250 to 300 seropositive cohort members. Each donor provided a peripheral blood sample, and peripheral blood mononuclear cells were used for TCR beta sequencing. The Qiagen DNeasy Blood Extraction Kit was used to extract genomic DNA from the blood cell samples. This sample was taken from a study of cytomegalovirus exposure and HLA in healthy donors (TCRdb year 2017). At the level of the whole study: In an earlier analysis of roughly 500 of the donors, around 300 Gb of sequence data and approximately 100 million unique TCR beta sequences from 150 million to 200 million T cells were reported. The number of donors typed differed by locus, with roughly 629-640 for A, B, C, DRB1 and DQB1, roughly 520 for DQA1, approximately 580 for DPA1, and under 490 for DPB1. All discovery cohort repertoires had been generated using a single sequencing platform. An early release that covered several hundred HLA-typed donors contained around 330 gigabases of sequencing data and tens of millions of unique TCR sequences. Class I and class II HLA loci were covered by the typing at four-digit resolution. The study aimed to test whether signatures of past pathogen exposure could be identified by cataloging public T cell receptors. The study combined high-throughput TCR immunosequencing, statistical association of individual TCRs with disease status, and machine learning to predict cytomegalovirus infection status. In addition to the first cohort of around 670 subjects, a separate validation cohort of around 110 different subjects was used. Of the roughly 400 genotyped donors, approximately 83% fell in the genetic ancestry cluster associated with self-reported Caucasian donors. Among under 450 genotyped donors of the cohort, an average of about 240,000 unique TCR beta nucleotide sequences were sequenced per donor, roughly 20% of them non-productive. Four to six DR-DQ haplotypes were handled as single units for association and clustering, since linkage in the cohort was strong. In the later analysis, no new phenotypic data were used to find candidate immune exposures; instead, reliance was placed on TCR beta sequences and their occurrence across donors. To decide whether each TCR beta V gene segment behaved as functional or pseudogenic, an earlier analysis of nearly 600 of the donors relied on high-throughput TCR beta sequencing. A later genetic analysis used genome-wide SNP genotypes for 398 of the 666 donors, treating that subset as a discovery cohort. Donor age, sex, ethnicity and CMV serostatus were compiled together with the repertoire data. The study used immunosequencing to profile the T cell repertoires of approximately 630 subjects and linked those repertoires to cytomegalovirus serostatus. To study patterns of TCR occurrence, a later analysis re-analyzed previously published TCR beta repertoires from around 670 donors and added high-resolution HLA genotyping.

The CDR3 covers 16 residues, taking in both the cysteine and the phenylalanine. The DNA shown is the 48-base CDR3, in frame from base 1. The germline V gene yields SGHVS for CDR1 and FQNEAQ for CDR2. The junction shows trimming of 2 bases on V and 6 bases on J, and the gene matches do not reach 4 bases of it. What the study reported, not specific to this receptor: A group of highly shared sequence variants was considered likely to be a technical artifact of the sequencing pipeline. The authors suggested that the approach could potentially be generalized to other disease states and immunological phenotypes. When HLA alleles, especially DR and DQ, strongly co-occurred, TCR associations were difficult to assign to individual alleles. The classifier was reported to diagnose cytomegalovirus status with high specificity and sensitivity in both the original and validation cohorts. According to a later genetic analysis, donors in an Asian-associated ancestry cluster had fewer N-insertions in productive TCRs than the approximately 610-donor mean. The earlier analysis of approximately 540 of the donors excluded some 15 rarely observed V segments, including chromosome 9 orphons, because counts were too low. In vitro tests confirmed that a few of the cytomegalovirus-associated TCR beta chains recognize cytomegalovirus antigens. The presence/absence analyses assumed that sequencing depth was roughly uniform across donors, and that assumption may not be true. A further reported finding was that TCR beta sequences accurately predicted the HLA-A and HLA-B alleles for most subjects in the first cohort. A later analysis found that most CMV-associated TCR beta chains appeared HLA-restricted, with HLA associations seemingly driven largely by CMV exposure. Because the 87-base-pair reads could not distinguish some IMGT-functional V segments, including TRBV6-2 and TRBV6-3, those segments were excluded. Linkage disequilibrium might explain the correlated functional status among segregating V segments, but an unknown experimental factor could not be excluded. The only immune exposure information available for the cohort was CMV serostatus. In a later analysis, HLA-associated TCR beta chains showed more clonal expansion and lower generation probabilities than non-associated chains that were equally common. In an earlier analysis of 587 of the donors, most TCR beta V segments appeared in productive rearrangements about 87% or about 30% of the time, broadly matching IMGT annotations. Because some donors lacked HLA typing at each locus, the association tests relied only on the typed subset. The study listed 150 to 200 TCR beta chains as associated with cytomegalovirus. While some public TCRs were present in many individuals, most TCR sequences turned up only very rarely across donors. A later genetic analysis associated a missense DCLRE1C variant with V-gene and J-gene trimming of TCR beta chains, and an independent cohort replicated the association. A later analysis found that TCR association rates varied across HLA loci, with DRB1 alleles showing the most associated TCRs and HLA-C alleles the fewest. According to a later analysis, parvovirus B19, influenza, CMV and Epstein-Barr virus appeared linked to several top co-occurrence clusters. The cohort was sequenced for TCR beta chains only, and without alpha or paired-chain data the features that could be detected were limited. At a false discovery rate of 0.05, a later analysis linked some 18,000 TCR beta sequences to specific HLA alleles.

Here the chain combines TRBV7-8 and TRBJ2-2; 12 bases in the junction line up with TRBD2. Material for sequencing was PBMCs. The source is a male donor in good health and CMV-seropositive. CDR3 sequence: CASSLYRLAGAGELFF. The DNA sequence reads TGTGCCAGCAGCTTATACCGACTAGCGGGAGCCGGGGAGCTGTTTTTT. Where the CDR3 stops, the reference TRBV7-8 and TRBJ2-2 genes take over; the full variable domain is GAGVSQSPRYKVAKRGQDVALRCDPISGHVSLFWYQQALGQGPEFLTYFQNEAQLDKSGLPSDRFFAERPEGSVSTLKIQRTQQEDSAVYLCASSLYRLAGAGELFFGEGSRLTVL.